This entry concerns a single TCR beta chain. Antigen specificity is unknown. Time point defined: cycle 4 day 1 (C4D1), after six to seven weeks of nivolumab. The patients all showed relapse after autologous stem cell transplantation, while their brentuximab vedotin exposure varied. Best responses fell into complete response, partial response or progressive disease. The ends were cut back, 4 bases at V and 8 bases at J, with 11 bases in the middle. Germline loops: CDR1 GTSNPN, CDR2 SVGIG (reference sequence). The CDR3 runs to 11 residues. The data are from a study of PD-1 blockade in classical Hodgkin lymphoma. Study-wide results and limits: A significant rise in TCR diversity by C4D1 was seen for CD4+ but not CD8+ cells. Those patients who began receiving nivolumab less than 1 year after ASCT had lower diversity, and they were excluded. In newly diagnosed patients, baseline TCR diversity was reportedly below that of healthy donors.

The method was immunoSEQ multiplex PCR; TCRdb's version includes in-frame clones alone and lacks a portion of them. The data contain 100,000 or so clones, roughly 87% of them singletons. The rearrangement joins TRBV30 to TRBJ1-2; D possibly corresponds to TRBD1 (6 bases). This specimen was peripheral blood mononuclear cells (PBMCs), taken before the fourth cycle of nivolumab. The sequence was collected from a human donor with classical Hodgkin lymphoma. The CDR3 loop is CAWNRERGYTF. In DNA, the CDR3 is TGTGCCTGGAACAGGGAAAGGGGCTACACCTTC.